The 24 T cell receptor beta chains below come from one sample, sequenced in a study of blood T cell repertoires in COVID-19. Using immunoSEQ multiplex PCR, the repertoire was profiled, and TCRdb retains in-frame clones only, with some absent. The sample has about 220,000 clones; about four fifths are singletons. The sequencing input was PBMCs or T cells enriched from blood (not recorded which). Source of these receptors: a woman aged 40 to 50 with acute COVID-19.

The V gene is TRBV9, the J gene TRBJ2-3; 11 bases fit TRBD2. The CDR3 has 15 amino acids. The trim removed 2 bases at V and 6 bases at J, leaving 5 bases unmatched. CDR1 and CDR2 from the germline V gene are SGDLS and YYNGEE. The CDR3 loop reads CASSVMASGRDTQYF. CDR3 nucleotide sequence: TGTGCCAGCAGCGTCATGGCTAGCGGGAGGGATACGCAGTATTTT.

This chain joins TRBV7-9 and TRBJ1-2, with 7 bases lining up with TRBD1. V was pared by 5 bases and J by 8 bases, with 8 bases of the junction left unmatched. Germline V gene data show CDR1 as SEHNR and CDR2 as FQNEAQ (reference sequence). The CDR3 runs 13 residues. The CDR3 here is CASSPDRVWGYTF. As DNA, the CDR3 is TGTGCCAGCAGCCCAGACAGGGTTTGGGGCTACACCTTC.

The chain combines TRBV5-5 with TRBJ1-2; 7 bases align to TRBD1. Germline assignment: CDR1 SGHKS and CDR2 YYEKEE (reference sequence). With V trimmed by 4 bases and J by 7 bases, 13 bases remained unmatched. The CDR3 has 15 amino acids. This CDR3 reads CASSLGQLVGFGYTF. CDR3 sequence (DNA): TGTGCCAGCAGCCTGGGACAGTTGGTGGGATTTGGCTACACCTTC.

This clone was seen ten or more times. This rearrangement joins TRBV6-5 to TRBJ1-1; perhaps TRBD1 as D (5 bases). Between the trimmed V and J ends, which lost 6 bases and 4 bases, there was a span of 15 bases. This CDR3 is 14 amino acids long. Germline CDR1 and CDR2: MNHEY and SVGAGI. CDR3 bases: TGTGCCAGCAGGAGCAGGGAAAGGGGCACTGAAGCTTTCTTT. It is translated as CASRSRERGTEAFF.

The chain employs TRBV25-1 and TRBJ1-4; 9 bases agree with TRBD1. The CDR3 loop spans 15 amino acids. The germline CDR1 and CDR2 sequences are MGHDK and SYGVNS. Losses at the gene ends were 2 bases for V and 8 bases for J; bases not matched to a gene: 6. In DNA form, the CDR3 reads TGTGCCAGCAGTGAACCCGGGACAGGGCCCGAAAAACTGTTTTTT. It encodes CASSEPGTGPEKLFF.

The chain employs TRBV10-1 and TRBJ2-3, with D possibly matching TRBD2 (5 bases). V lost 6 bases and J 4 bases, leaving 8 bases between the germline ends. This CDR3 spans 12 amino acids. Germline CDR1 is WNHNN and CDR2 is SYGVQD (reference sequence). The CDR3 DNA reads as TGCGCCAGCAGCGGGGTGGCAGATACGCAGTATTTT. Translated: CASSGVADTQYF.

The chain combines TRBV5-1 with TRBJ1-2; D is possibly TRBD1 (5 bases). Germline V gene lookup returns CDR1 SGHRS and CDR2 YFSETQ. The CDR3 sequence is 14 residues long. Trimming removed 4 bases from V and 3 bases from J, with 13 bases in between. CDR3 sequence (DNA): TGCGCCAGCAGCCCTAGCGGGGGGGACTATGGCTACACCTTC. This translates into CASSPSGGDYGYTF.

J is TRBJ2-3 and V is TRBV7-9; 10 nucleotides align to TRBD2. Germline trimming cut 0 bases from V and 0 bases from J; bases unmatched to any gene: 3. There are 17 residues in the CDR3. CDR1 and CDR2 from the germline V gene are SEHNR and FQNEAQ (reference sequence). In nucleotides, the CDR3 is TGTGCCAGCAGCTTAGCGCTAGCGGGGGTAAGCACAGATACGCAGTATTTT. This translates into CASSLALAGVSTDTQYF.

The gene calls are TRBV3-1 (or the pseudogene TRBV3-2) and TRBJ1-3, with unresolved D. CDR1 LGHDT and CDR2 YNNKEL come from the germline V gene (reference sequence). This CDR3 has 14 amino acids. The V gene lost 5 bases and the J gene lost 0 bases, with 8 bases spanning the gap. CDR3 in amino acids: CASSLRSSGNTIYF. CDR3 in DNA: TGTGCCAGCAGCTTACGTAGCTCTGGAAACACCATATATTTT.

The chain is built from TRBV5-1 and TRBJ1-3; D may be TRBD1 (6 bases). The germline V and J ends were trimmed by 0 bases and 4 bases, with 11 bases remaining between them. Germline CDR1 and CDR2: SGHRS and YFSETQ. The CDR3 consists of 15 residues. The CDR3 sequence: CASSLGDNGGNTIYF. CDR3 coding DNA: TGCGCCAGCAGCTTGGGGGACAATGGCGGAAACACCATATATTTT. Together with reference TRBV5-1 and TRBJ1-3, the CDR3 gives the full variable domain: KAGVTQTPRYLIKTRGQQVTLSCSPISGHRSVSWYQQTPGQGLQFLFEYFSETQRNKGNFPGRFSGRQFSNSRSEMNVSTLELGDSALYLCASSLGDNGGNTIYFGEGSWLTVV.

The chain couples TRBV7-9 to TRBJ2-1, with TRBD2 as a possible D gene (6 bases). Looked up from germline, CDR1 is SEHNR and CDR2 is FQNEAQ (reference sequence). This CDR3 has 14 residues. Deletions cut 3 bases from V and 7 bases from J, with 13 bases between. This CDR3 reads CASSLRGGRNEQFF. The CDR3 nucleotides read TGTGCCAGCAGCTTGAGGGGTGGGAGGAATGAGCAGTTCTTC.

This chain uses TRBV15 with TRBJ2-7, with D maybe TRBD2 (6 bases). The V gene's germline CDR1 is LNHNV and CDR2 YYDKDF (reference sequence). Deletions cut 2 bases from V and 4 bases from J, with 12 bases between. The CDR3 is 14 residues long. Here the CDR3 DNA reads TGTGCCACCAGCAGAACCGGAGGGTCTTACGAGCAGTACTTC. Encoded protein: CATSRTGGSYEQYF. Looking up the rest from reference TRBV15 and TRBJ2-7 gives the full variable domain: DAMVIQNPRYQVTQFGKPVTLSCSQTLNHNVMYWYQQKSSQAPKLLFHYYDKDFNNEADTPDNFQSRRPNTSFCFLDIRSPGLGDTAMYLCATSRTGGSYEQYFGPGTRLTVT.

The V gene is TRBV27, the J gene TRBJ2-3, with 13 bases lining up with TRBD2. J was trimmed by 3 bases and V by 2 bases; bases with no gene match: 8. Germline V CDR1 and CDR2: MNHEY, SMNVEV (reference sequence). This CDR3 has 18 residues. The CDR3 sequence: CASSLGATSGRVTDTQYF. CDR3 coding DNA: TGTGCCAGCAGTTTAGGGGCCACTAGCGGGAGGGTTACAGATACGCAGTATTTT.

The rearrangement uses TRBV5-3 and TRBJ1-5; D is uncertain. TRBV5-3 is classed as an ORF, of uncertain function. Trimming stripped 0 bases from V and 5 bases from J, with 12 bases between. CDR3 length: 15 residues. This chain's CDR3 is CARSLVWQNHQPQHF. The CDR3 nucleotides read TGTGCCAGAAGCTTGGTATGGCAGAACCATCAGCCCCAGCATTTT.

The gene calls are TRBV11-3 and TRBJ2-1; TRBD2 might be the D (5 bases). The V and J ends lost 3 bases and 5 bases respectively, with 11 bases between them. Germline V lookup: CDR1 SGHNT, CDR2 YENEEA. CDR3 length equals 14 residues. For the CDR3, the DNA is TGTGCCAGCAGCTTCGGACTTCTCGACAATGAGCAGTTCTTC. This encodes CASSFGLLDNEQFF.

This chain joins TRBV6-5 and TRBJ1-6; tentative D call: TRBD1 (6 bases). V gave up 8 bases and J gave up 5 bases, with 16 bases separating them. Looked up from germline, CDR1 is MNHEY and CDR2 is SVGAGI. The CDR3 extends over 15 amino acids. The CDR3 nucleotides read TGTGCCAGCTCCACCCGGGACACCAATAATTCACCCCTCCACTTT. Amino acids: CASSTRDTNNSPLHF.

The rearrangement links TRBV7-2 to TRBJ1-3; a weak D match, TRBD1 (6 bases). V lost 5 bases to trimming and J lost 3 bases, with 14 bases between them. Looked up from germline, CDR1 is SGHTA and CDR2 is FQGNSA. The CDR3 has 15 amino acids. This CDR3 is CASSPQTGRGNTIYF. The CDR3 DNA reads as TGTGCCAGCAGCCCCCAGACAGGCCGTGGAAACACCATATATTTT.

CDR3 loop: CASTPAGEEQYF. The DNA of the CDR3 is TGTGCCAGCACCCCCGCCGGGGAAGAGCAGTACTTC. The V call is TRBV7-8, the J call TRBJ2-7; D might be TRBD2 (5 bases). The CDR3 has 12 residues. V lost 7 bases to trimming and J lost 7 bases, with 14 bases between them. Germline CDR1 SGHVS, CDR2 FQNEAQ.

The V and J genes are TRBV29-1 and TRBJ1-2; D is unresolved. V was cut by 3 bases and J by 8 bases, with 19 bases left in between. Germline-derived CDR1 and CDR2 are SQVTM and ANQGSEA. The CDR3 loop spans 14 amino acids. Written as DNA, the CDR3 is TGCAGCGTTGACGCTGGCCAGGTCCCGCGAGGCTACACCTTC. This sequence encodes CSVDAGQVPRGYTF.

This chain uses TRBV15 with TRBJ2-2; 10 bases agree with TRBD2. This CDR3 has 17 residues. The junction had 7 bases not matched to a gene; V was cut back by 0 bases and J by 6 bases. Germline CDR1 LNHNV, CDR2 YYDKDF (reference sequence). The chain's CDR3 is CATSRDWLAGVPGELFF. In DNA form, the CDR3 reads TGTGCCACCAGCAGAGATTGGCTAGCGGGAGTCCCCGGGGAGCTGTTTTTT.

J is TRBJ2-2 and V is TRBV18; 8 bases agree with TRBD2. Trimming removed 0 bases from V and 3 bases from J; junction bases left unmatched: 0. Germline CDR1 is KGHSH and CDR2 is LQKENI. This CDR3 is built from 15 residues. The CDR3 DNA reads TGTGCCAGCTCACCACCCGGGGGGGACACCGGGGAGCTGTTTTTT. It encodes CASSPPGGDTGELFF.

This rearrangement joins TRBV28 to TRBJ2-2, with a tentative D call TRBD1 (6 bases). Germline V CDR1 and CDR2: MDHEN, SYDVKM. The CDR3 is 15 amino acids. V was clipped by 7 bases and J by 3 bases, with 15 bases between them. The CDR3 loop is CASKKGQLYTGELFF. CDR3 in DNA: TGTGCCAGCAAAAAGGGACAACTTTACACCGGGGAGCTGTTTTTT.

CDR3 amino acids: CASSEFRYNEQFF. The CDR3 bases are TGCGCCAGCAGTGAATTTCGGTACAATGAGCAGTTCTTC. This chain uses TRBV10-1 with TRBJ2-1, with D unclear. The V end was cut by 3 bases, the J end by 4 bases, with 7 bases between. The CDR3 spans 13 residues. Germline-derived CDR1 and CDR2 are WNHNN and SYGVQD (reference sequence).

This sequence joins TRBV12-3 or TRBV12-4 and TRBJ1-1, with D uncertain. Trimming took 3 bases from V and 5 from J, leaving 4 bases between them. This CDR3 spans 11 amino acids. The CDR3 sequence is CASSFVTEAFF. Written as DNA, the CDR3 is TGTGCCAGCAGTTTTGTAACTGAAGCTTTCTTT.